This T cell receptor (beta chain) was observed in a study of Ad26.COV2.S vaccination and SARS-CoV-2 variants. Overall study: A COV1001 Ad26.COV2.S trial-arm participant provided the sample. Study-wide results and limits: The TCR breadth and depth analyses may have understated or missed part of the total T cell responses.

Clones were sequenced by immunoSEQ multiplex PCR, and TCRdb holds only the in-frame ones, with some missing. The data show some 340,000 clones, around 83% seen once. Treatment indicated: 19 received Ad26.COV2.S at low or high dose, single or two shots; about 5 received placebo; per-sample allocation not given. The study sampled participants on day 63 after the first vaccine or placebo injection. Wuhan-strain SARS-CoV-2 spike was expressed by the Ad26 vector that made up the vaccine. About this clone itself: Its cognate antigen is unknown.

CDR1 and CDR2 (germline): SQVTM, ANQGSEA. V was cut by 7 bases and J by 7 bases, with 23 bases left in between. CDR3 size: 14 residues. The TCR was taken from a person aged 18-60 years who received the Ad26.COV2.S COVID-19 vaccine or a placebo. The specimen was peripheral blood, collected in a trial of Ad26.COV2.S vaccine versus placebo. J is TRBJ2-7 and V is TRBV29-1, with D tentatively TRBD2 (6 bases). This CDR3 reads CSATLGTAGREQYF. The CDR3 DNA reads as TGCAGCGCAACATTAGGGACGGCGGGGAGGGAGCAGTACTTC.